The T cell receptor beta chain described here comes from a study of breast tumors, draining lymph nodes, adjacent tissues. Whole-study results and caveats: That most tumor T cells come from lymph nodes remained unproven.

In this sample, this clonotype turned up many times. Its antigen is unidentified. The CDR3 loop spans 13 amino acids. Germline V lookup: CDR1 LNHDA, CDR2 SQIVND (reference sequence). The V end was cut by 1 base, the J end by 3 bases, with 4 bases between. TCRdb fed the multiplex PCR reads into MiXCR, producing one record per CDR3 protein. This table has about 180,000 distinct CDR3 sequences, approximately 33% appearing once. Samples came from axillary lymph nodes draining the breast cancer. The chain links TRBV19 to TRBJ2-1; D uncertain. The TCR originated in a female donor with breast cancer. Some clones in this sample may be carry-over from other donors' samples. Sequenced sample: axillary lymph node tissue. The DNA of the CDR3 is TGTGCCAGTAGTATAGCTGGCTACAATGAGCAGTTCTTC. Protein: CASSIAGYNEQFF.